A selection of T cell receptor beta chains follows, all from one sample in a study of PD-1 blockade in classical Hodgkin lymphoma. The table came from immunoSEQ multiplex PCR; TCRdb's copy has only in-frame clones and leaves some out. The sample yields tens of thousands of clones, roughly 75% seen once. Sample: peripheral blood mononuclear cells (PBMCs), taken before the second cycle of nivolumab. All receptors derive from a human donor with classical Hodgkin lymphoma. Each CDR3 is given with its conserved first and last residue. Fields, in order: J gene, V gene, CDR3 protein.

J gene: TRBJ1-6
V gene: TRBV28
CDR3 protein: CASSLTVVRPLHF

J gene: TRBJ2-1
V gene: TRBV5-1
CDR3 protein: CASSLEGGLSYNEQFF

J gene: TRBJ2-5
V gene: TRBV30
CDR3 protein: CAWSVYIETQYF

J gene: TRBJ1-5
V gene: TRBV19
CDR3 protein: CASHIGYGPYQPQHF

J gene: TRBJ2-3
V gene: TRBV23-1
CDR3 protein: CASRMGVTSTDTQYF

J gene: TRBJ2-7
V gene: TRBV5-6
CDR3 protein: CASSPTPRDNYEQYF

J gene: TRBJ1-4
V gene: TRBV4-1
CDR3 protein: CASSSDFEVVFF

J gene: TRBJ1-2
V gene: TRBV7-2
CDR3 protein: CASSLEGRIIGYTF

J gene: TRBJ2-1
V gene: TRBV9
CDR3 protein: CASSVEELVRDEQFF

J gene: TRBJ1-3
V gene: TRBV6-6
CDR3 protein: CAIREGSAGNTIYF

J gene: TRBJ1-1
V gene: TRBV6-5
CDR3 protein: CASSYYGNDREAFF

J gene: TRBJ1-6
V gene: TRBV7-9
CDR3 protein: CASSPGVIYNSPLHF

J gene: TRBJ2-3
V gene: TRBV7-6
CDR3 protein: CASSQDGSSTDTQYF

J gene: TRBJ1-5
V gene: TRBV11-2
CDR3 protein: CASSLVGSNQPQHF

J gene: TRBJ1-2
V gene: TRBV7-9
CDR3 protein: CASSATVWDYGYTF

J gene: TRBJ1-5
V gene: TRBV25-1
CDR3 protein: CASSVIGQPQHF

J gene: TRBJ1-2
V gene: TRBV29-1
CDR3 protein: CSVRQGGYGYTF

J gene: TRBJ2-6
V gene: TRBV19
CDR3 protein: CASSIGFGAGANVLTF

J gene: TRBJ2-2
V gene: TRBV6-6
CDR3 protein: CASNPGHLNTGELFF

J gene: TRBJ1-5
V gene: TRBV6-5
CDR3 protein: CASSYKTNQPQHF

J gene: TRBJ2-1
V gene: TRBV5-4
CDR3 protein: CASRYSALAGGEQFF

J gene: TRBJ2-3
V gene: TRBV19
CDR3 protein: CASTWDRDFQRTDTQYF

J gene: TRBJ1-2
V gene: TRBV19
CDR3 protein: CASRDVGGPTYGYTF

J gene: TRBJ1-5
V gene: TRBV19
CDR3 protein: CASSIPATGSNQPQHF

J gene: TRBJ1-1
V gene: TRBV7-9
CDR3 protein: CASSPRGGDTEAFF

J gene: TRBJ2-3
V gene: TRBV10-3
CDR3 protein: CAISRESSGTDTQYF

J gene: TRBJ2-3
V gene: TRBV5-1
CDR3 protein: CASSLGLAGGPGIDTQYF

J gene: TRBJ2-1
V gene: TRBV15
CDR3 protein: CATSRPGSANEQFF

J gene: TRBJ1-2
V gene: TRBV13
CDR3 protein: CASSLGMGRKGGSGYTF

J gene: TRBJ1-1
V gene: TRBV27
CDR3 protein: CASSLGQEAFF

J gene: TRBJ2-4
V gene: TRBV4-3
CDR3 protein: CASSQFEWGAKNIQYF

J gene: TRBJ1-1
V gene: TRBV20-1
CDR3 protein: CSAWENTEAFF

J gene: TRBJ1-2
V gene: TRBV30
CDR3 protein: CAWSVESDGYTF

J gene: TRBJ2-2
V gene: TRBV2
CDR3 protein: CASSPTGISGELFF

J gene: TRBJ1-4
V gene: TRBV7-5
CDR3 protein: CASRGMGFGEKLFF

J gene: TRBJ1-2
V gene: TRBV30
CDR3 protein: CAWSVQENYGYTF